This is a list of T cell receptor beta chains from one sample in a study of Graves' ophthalmopathy and Graves' hyperthyroidism. TCRdb used MiXCR to reprocess the multiplex PCR reads, holding one entry per CDR3 protein. Here the sample spans 200,000 to 300,000 distinct CDR3 sequences, about 47% being singletons. What was sequenced was peripheral blood. The source is an adult man with Graves' ophthalmopathy. CDR3s include the opening cysteine and the closing phenylalanine or tryptophan. The D gene is left open where the match is weak. The size of a clone is reported for some rows only, either as once, few or many, or as a class for expanded clones.

size,J,D,V,CDR3,DNA
few,TRBJ2-5,-,TRBV11-2,CASSPGAGGGETQYF,TGTGCCAGCAGCCCCGGGGCAGGGGGAGGAGAGACCCAGTACTTC
-,TRBJ2-7,-,TRBV12-3/TRBV12-4,CASSPAGRFYEQYF,TGTGCCAGCAGCCCCGCAGGGAGGTTCTACGAGCAGTACTTC
few,TRBJ2-7,TRBD2,TRBV2,CASSEMDRREVYEQYF,TGTGCCAGCAGTGAAATGGATCGGCGGGAGGTCTACGAGCAGTACTTC
-,TRBJ1-2,-,TRBV6-6,CASSFSGDYGYTF,TGTGCCAGCAGTTTCTCAGGGGATTATGGCTACACCTTC
few,TRBJ1-3,-,TRBV12-3/TRBV12-4,CASSTRNTIYF,TGTGCCAGCAGCACAAGAAACACCATATATTTT
-,TRBJ2-7,-,TRBV4-1,CASSQGLARGVEQYF,TGTGCCAGCAGCCAAGGACTCGCTAGAGGGGTCGAGCAGTACTTC
-,TRBJ1-3,-,TRBV19,CASSIAGSAGNTIYF,TGTGCCAGTAGTATCGCAGGATCAGCTGGAAACACCATATATTTT
few,TRBJ2-6,-,TRBV19,CASSMGGGANVLTF,TGTGCCAGTAGTATGGGAGGAGGGGCCAACGTCCTGACTTTC
-,TRBJ1-1,-,TRBV7-9,CASSNGDSAFF,TGTGCCAGTTCTAATGGGGACTCAGCTTTCTTT
-,TRBJ2-7,TRBD1,TRBV7-7,CASSPDRGWEQYF,TGTGCTAGCAGCCCGGACAGGGGTTGGGAGCAGTACTTC
-,TRBJ1-2,-,TRBV7-9,CASSQSQGGYGYTF,TGTGCCAGCAGCCAATCTCAGGGAGGCTATGGCTACACCTTC
few,TRBJ1-5,TRBD1,TRBV27,CASSLYRGGNQPQHF,TGTGCCAGCAGTTTGTACAGGGGGGGCAATCAGCCCCAGCATTTT
-,TRBJ2-5,-,TRBV2,CASSPLRQETQYF,TGTGCCAGCTCACCGTTACGGCAAGAGACCCAGTACTTC
-,TRBJ2-7,-,TRBV7-6,CASSLEQRSSYEQYF,TGTGCCAGCAGCTTAGAGCAGAGGAGCTCCTACGAGCAGTACTTC
-,TRBJ1-5,TRBD1,TRBV6-1,CASRTDRGLGGPQHF,TGTGCCAGCAGAACGGACAGGGGGCTGGGTGGGCCCCAGCATTTT
-,TRBJ1-2,TRBD1,TRBV5-1,CASSSGDRESGYTF,TGCGCCAGCAGCTCGGGGGACAGGGAAAGCGGCTACACCTTC
few,TRBJ1-2,TRBD1,TRBV7-2,CASSLATGDRYTF,TGTGCCAGCAGCTTAGCAACAGGGGACCGCTACACCTTC
-,TRBJ1-1,-,TRBV29-1,CSVEMLRGAFF,TGCAGCGTTGAGATGCTGCGAGGAGCTTTCTTT
-,TRBJ1-1,-,TRBV6-6,CASRADTYTEAFF,TGTGCCAGCCGAGCGGACACCTACACTGAAGCTTTCTTT
-,TRBJ2-5,-,TRBV19,CASSISQGSRETQYF,TGTGCCAGTAGTATCTCGCAGGGGAGTCGTGAGACCCAGTACTTC
many,TRBJ2-5,-,TRBV24-1,CATSGRDSNQETQYF,TGTGCCACCAGTGGCCGGGACTCGAACCAAGAGACCCAGTACTTC
few,TRBJ1-2,-,TRBV14,CASSQVLRVKSPYGYTF,TGTGCCAGCAGCCAAGTCCTCAGGGTCAAGTCCCCCTATGGCTACACCTTC
-,TRBJ1-1,-,TRBV7-2,CASSLPRASLNTEAFF,TGTGCCAGCAGCCTCCCGAGGGCGAGTTTGAACACTGAAGCTTTCTTT